This T cell receptor beta chain originates from a study of blood T cell repertoires in COVID-19. Repertoires were generated with immunoSEQ multiplex PCR, while TCRdb's copy carries only in-frame clones and drops some. The sample has tens of thousands of clones; 85% to 90% are singletons. Germline V gives CDR1 MDHEN, CDR2 SYDVKM. Trimming removed 6 bases from V and 1 base from J, with 16 bases in between. The CDR3 has 15 amino acids. This clone was seen only once. The genes are TRBV28 and TRBJ2-7; D is perhaps TRBD1 (5 bases). Specimen: peripheral blood. The receptor comes from a human donor in a cohort sampled during active COVID-19. The CDR3 sequence is CASSSGAQGSYEQYF. The CDR3 region has the DNA TGTGCCAGCAGCTCTGGGGCGCAAGGTTCCTACGAGCAGTACTTC.